This is a list of T cell receptor beta chains from one sample in a study of T cell responses to AZD1222 COVID-19 vaccine. Clones were read by immunoSEQ multiplex PCR, and TCRdb kept only the in-frame ones, dropping some. The table includes about 150,000 clones, more than 85% detected once. Sequenced material: peripheral blood, taken after recovery from COVID-19. The receptor source for this set is an adult who had recovered from COVID-19. The CDR3 runs from the conserved cysteine through the conserved F or W. The D gene is left open where the match is weak.

>TRBV18|TRBJ1-2|TRBD1
CASSPGQGADYGYTF
TGTGCCAGCTCACCGGGACAGGGGGCAGACTATGGCTACACCTTC
>TRBV2|TRBJ2-2|-
CASSVRDTGELFF
TGTGCCAGCAGTGTACGGGACACCGGGGAGCTGTTTTTT
>TRBV28|TRBJ2-7|-
CASSWTAYEQYF
TGTGCCAGCAGTTGGACAGCGTACGAGCAGTACTTC
>TRBV5-8|TRBJ1-3|-
CASTRRGGPKYSGNTIYF
TGTGCCAGCACTAGACGAGGTGGACCGAAATACTCTGGAAACACCATATATTTT
>TRBV6-8|TRBJ2-3|-
CASPRDCSTDTQYF
TGTGCCAGCCCACGGGACTGCAGCACAGATACGCAGTATTTT
>TRBV6-4|TRBJ1-5|TRBD1
CASSEDRGQPQHF
TGTGCCAGCAGTGAGGACAGGGGTCAGCCCCAGCATTTT
>TRBV5-4|TRBJ2-3|TRBD2
CASSPRLAGPTDTQYF
TGTGCCAGCAGCCCCAGACTAGCGGGGCCCACAGATACGCAGTATTTT
>TRBV2|TRBJ1-1|-
CASSEADDPLAEAFF
TGTGCCAGCAGTGAAGCGGACGACCCCCTCGCTGAAGCTTTCTTT
>TRBV11-1|TRBJ2-7|-
CASSSLMGAFHEQYF
TGTGCCAGCAGCTCCCTTATGGGAGCGTTCCACGAGCAGTACTTC
>TRBV7-2|TRBJ1-5|-
CASSLGSGSQPQHF
TGTGCCAGCAGCTTAGGGTCAGGGTCTCAGCCCCAGCATTTT